This TCR beta chain was captured in a study of cytomegalovirus exposure and HLA in healthy donors. General study points: Later on, a genetic analysis was performed. It linked a missense variant in DCLRE1C with V- and J-gene trimming of TCR beta. Many donors carried some public TCRs, although rarity characterized most TCR sequences.

To note about this clone: Its specificity is unknown.

With V trimmed by 5 bases and J by 2 bases, 5 bases remained unmatched. The CDR3 spans 14 residues. CDR1 LNHNV and CDR2 YYDKDF come from the germline V gene (reference sequence). PCR primers comprised 60 Vbeta and 13 Jbeta primers. Clones were read by immunoSEQ multiplex PCR, and TCRdb kept only the in-frame ones, dropping some. The table has more than 100,000 clones, around 65% seen once; the top ten hold approximately 3.5%. The receptor was isolated from a woman between 45 and 60 years old in good health and CMV-seronegative. Sequencing was carried out using PBMCs. J is TRBJ2-7 and V is TRBV15; TRBD2 agrees at 8 bases. The CDR3 DNA follows: TGTGCCACCAGCCGGCGGGGGGATGCCTACGAGCAGTACTTC. Translated: CATSRRGDAYEQYF.